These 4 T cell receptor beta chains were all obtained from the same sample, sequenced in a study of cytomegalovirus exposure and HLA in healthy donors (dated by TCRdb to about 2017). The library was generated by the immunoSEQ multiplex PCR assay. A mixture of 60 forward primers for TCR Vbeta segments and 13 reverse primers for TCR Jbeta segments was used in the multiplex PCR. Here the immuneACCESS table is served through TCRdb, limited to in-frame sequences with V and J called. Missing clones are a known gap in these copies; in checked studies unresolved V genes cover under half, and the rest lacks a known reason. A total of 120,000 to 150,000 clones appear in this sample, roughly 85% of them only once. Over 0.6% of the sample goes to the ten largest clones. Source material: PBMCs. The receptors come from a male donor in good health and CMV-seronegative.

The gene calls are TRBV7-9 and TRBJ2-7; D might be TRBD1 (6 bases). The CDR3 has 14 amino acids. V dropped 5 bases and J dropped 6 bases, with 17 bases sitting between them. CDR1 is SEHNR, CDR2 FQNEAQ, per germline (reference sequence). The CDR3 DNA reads TGTGCCAGCAGCCTGGCCCCTACAGGGCGCGAGCAGTACTTC. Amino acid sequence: CASSLAPTGREQYF. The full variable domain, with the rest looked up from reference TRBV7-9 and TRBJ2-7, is DTGVSQNPRHKITKRGQNVTFRCDPISEHNRLYWYRQTLGQGPEFLTYFQNEAQLEKSRLLSDRFSAERPKGSFSTLEIQRTEQGDSAMYLCASSLAPTGREQYFGPGTRLTVT.

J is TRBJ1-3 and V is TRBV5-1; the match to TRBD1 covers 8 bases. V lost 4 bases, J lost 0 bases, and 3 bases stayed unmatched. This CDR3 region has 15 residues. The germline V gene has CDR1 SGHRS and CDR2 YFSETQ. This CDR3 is CASSVTGGSGNTIYF. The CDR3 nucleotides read TGCGCCAGCAGCGTAACAGGGGGCTCTGGAAACACCATATATTTT.

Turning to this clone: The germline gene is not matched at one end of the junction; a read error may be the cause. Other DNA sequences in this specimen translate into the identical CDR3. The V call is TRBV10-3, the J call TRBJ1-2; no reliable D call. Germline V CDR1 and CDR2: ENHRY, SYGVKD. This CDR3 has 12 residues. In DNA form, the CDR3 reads TGTGCCATCAGTGCAGAAAACTATGGCTACACCTTT. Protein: CAISAENYGYTF.

The CDR3 DNA is TGTGCCAGCAGTTACGATGCGTTGAGGTCCACGCAGTATTTT. It is translated as CASSYDALRSTQYF. The V call is TRBV6-5, the J call TRBJ2-3; no clear D. The CDR3 extends over 14 amino acids. CDR1 and CDR2 (germline): MNHEY, SVGAGI. Trimming left V 2 bases short and J 9 bases short, with 15 bases between.